This record looks at one T cell receptor (beta chain) sequence and its context. The antigen remains undetermined. Other DNA sequences of this sample code for an identical CDR3. This was a deep-level run. The method was immunoSEQ multiplex PCR; TCRdb's version includes in-frame clones alone and lacks a portion of them. Here the sample spans about 2 million clones, about 94% being singletons. This sample is drawn from a study of shared clonotypes between healthy human individuals. Cells designated naive CD8 were CD45RO-negative and were positively selected for CCR7, with terminally differentiated effector memory CD45RA+ cells excluded. V lost 0 bases, J lost 3 bases, and 5 bases stayed unmatched. CDR3 length: 15 residues. The germline CDR1 and CDR2 sequences are SGDLS and YYNGEE. General study findings and limits: Sharing across four donors was seen in roughly 5.2% of naive CD4 clonotypes.

The TCR originated in a young man in good health. The chain combines TRBV9 with TRBJ2-7, with TRBD1 matching 8 bases. Sequenced sample: naive CD8+ T cells sorted from blood. The CDR3 DNA is TGTGCCAGCAGCGTAGGCGGACAGGGTATCTACGAGCAGTACTTC. Translation gives CASSVGGQGIYEQYF.